This TCR beta chain was sequenced in a study of read filtering for tumor transcriptome and immune sequencing. Across the study: 8 patients were R-ISS I, approximately 15 were R-ISS II, six or seven were R-ISS III.

This library used roughly 400 ng RNA and molecular barcoded adaptors spanning alpha/delta and beta/gamma chains. TCRdb processed the reads anew with MiXCR; each CDR3 protein has one entry. Of tens of thousands of distinct CDR3 sequences detected, around 13% appear once; the ten largest clones hold about 42%. This clonotype was seen at least ten times. The clonotype originates from a donor over 35 with multiple myeloma. Sample: a population of CD138-negative cells sorted from bone marrow.

CDR3 coding DNA: TGTGCCAGTAGTTTGGAGTCGGCGGGAGACAATGAGCAGTTCTTC. It specifies CASSLESAGDNEQFF. The rearrangement uses TRBV19 and TRBJ2-1; 7 bases are a match to TRBD2. Trimming cost V 5 bases and J 5 bases; bases outside gene matches: 9. Per germline, CDR1 LNHDA and CDR2 SQIVND (reference sequence). There are 15 residues in the CDR3.